The rows below give T cell receptor beta chains drawn from one sample of a study of T-cell memory formation after mild COVID-19. Via MiXCR, TCRdb re-called the 5' RACE reads, giving one row per CDR3 protein. This table holds about 300,000 distinct CDR3 sequences, approximately 20% found once. Sequencing input: PBMCs or a T cell subset sorted from them (not recorded which). The receptors stem from a man aged 18 to 35 who had mild COVID-19 (a few samples of this study predate the infection). Cell type and time point are not known. Each CDR3 is given with its conserved first and last residue. Fields, in order: D gene, J gene, V gene, CDR3 protein. The D gene is left open where the match is weak.

>.|TRBJ1-1|TRBV6-5
CASSPIRGQAFF
>.|TRBJ1-1|TRBV6-1
CASSEPRTDLRGAFF
>TRBD2|TRBJ2-3|TRBV4-1
CASSLPGGGTQYF
>.|TRBJ2-6|TRBV2
CASSEGGGAPGANVLTF
>.|TRBJ1-1|TRBV29-1
CSADGGVSLEAFF
>.|TRBJ2-3|TRBV9
CASSGDSDGDTQYF
>.|TRBJ1-2|TRBV5-4
CASSLGSETFGYTF
>.|TRBJ1-1|TRBV6-5
CATSGLLNTEAFF
>TRBD1|TRBJ1-5|TRBV3-1
CASSQGGQGAAQHF
>.|TRBJ2-7|TRBV19
CASSMFMGLSYEQYF
>.|TRBJ1-4|TRBV15
CATSRDRVQRLATNEKLFF
>TRBD2|TRBJ2-5|TRBV9
CASSVGQRGEETQYF
>.|TRBJ2-3|TRBV29-1
CSVPLPGGTQYF
>.|TRBJ2-5|TRBV6-2/TRBV6-3
CASSPGRGQYQETQYF
>.|TRBJ2-1|TRBV6-4
CASSEGFAAYNEQFF
>TRBD2|TRBJ2-5|TRBV5-4
CASSPSGGEFQETQYF
>.|TRBJ1-2|TRBV27
CASSPTGAVHYGYTF
>TRBD2|TRBJ2-1|TRBV7-3
CASSSGLAGGNEQFF
>TRBD1|TRBJ2-5|TRBV7-9
CASSWDRGRETQYF
>.|TRBJ1-2|TRBV7-3
CASSSLSRLRKNYGYTF
>.|TRBJ1-5|TRBV6-5
CASSYGQSAPQHF
>.|TRBJ2-1|TRBV29-1
CSASRTTDSVYNEQFF
>.|TRBJ1-2|TRBV18
CASSQQRSWGYTF
>.|TRBJ1-2|TRBV20-1
CSASRDAYGYTF
>.|TRBJ2-5|TRBV6-5
CASSWGAGQETQYF
>.|TRBJ1-4|TRBV7-2
CASSFKAATNEKLFF
>.|TRBJ2-1|TRBV12-3/TRBV12-4
CASGTGGRNEQFF
>TRBD1|TRBJ1-2|TRBV12-3/TRBV12-4
CASRTDRANGYTF
>.|TRBJ1-1|TRBV5-1
CASSLGAGITEAFF
>.|TRBJ1-5|TRBV12-3/TRBV12-4
CASSLVGETQPQHF